This T cell receptor beta chain was captured by sequencing in a study of blood T cell repertoires in COVID-19. Looked up from germline, CDR1 is MNHGY and CDR2 is SVAAGI. This CDR3 spans 14 amino acids. Between the trimmed V and J ends, which lost 3 bases and 10 bases, there was a span of 13 bases. This clone has a single count. Living in about two dozen US areas, the participants were between roughly 18 and 89 years of age. Sequenced by immunoSEQ multiplex PCR; TCRdb stores in-frame clones only, minus some. This sample yields a few hundred thousand clones, of which roughly four fifths are seen a single time; about 5% belongs to the top ten.

The specimen sequenced was PBMCs or T cells enriched from blood (not recorded which). This clonotype originated in a woman between 50 and 59 years old who had recovered from COVID-19. The chain joins TRBV6-9 to TRBJ1-6; weak D call: TRBD1 (6 bases). The CDR3 DNA reads TGTGCCAGCAGTTACGACAGGATCAGGTCACCCCTCCACTTT. The encoded protein is CASSYDRIRSPLHF.